A selection of T cell receptor beta chains follows, all from one sample in a study of T cells in localized non-small cell lung cancer. TCRdb's table, derived via immunoSEQ multiplex PCR, lists solely in-frame clones and lacks some. Among under 30,000 clones listed, roughly nine tenths were seen once. This specimen consisted of peripheral blood, obtained before any cancer treatment. The source is a woman between 35 and 75 years old with stage I lung adenocarcinoma. CDR3s include the opening cysteine and the closing phenylalanine or tryptophan. The order of the fields is clone size, V gene, D gene, J gene, CDR3 protein, CDR3 DNA. D genes are given only for firm matches. A row's size may be missing; if present it is once, few, many or a size class.

size: NA
V: TRBV11-2
D: NA
J: TRBJ2-1
CDR3: CASSLRGLVYNEQFF
DNA: TGTGCCAGCAGCTTACGGGGCCTCGTCTACAATGAGCAGTTCTTC

size: NA
V: TRBV10-3
D: TRBD1
J: TRBJ1-6
CDR3: CAISTGGSYNSPLHF
DNA: TGTGCCATCAGCACAGGGGGATCCTATAATTCACCCCTCCACTTT

size: NA
V: TRBV7-2
D: NA
J: TRBJ2-3
CDR3: CASSLDGRDADTQYF
DNA: TGTGCCAGCAGCTTAGACGGGAGAGACGCAGATACGCAGTATTTT

size: NA
V: TRBV19
D: NA
J: TRBJ2-7
CDR3: CASSISGSTYEQYF
DNA: TGTGCCAGTAGTATAAGCGGGTCTACCTACGAGCAATACTTC

size: NA
V: TRBV15
D: NA
J: TRBJ2-7
CDR3: CATSREGDGFGEQYF
DNA: TGTGCCACCAGCAGAGAAGGGGACGGCTTTGGAGAGCAGTACTTC

size: once
V: TRBV10-3
D: TRBD1
J: TRBJ2-7
CDR3: CAIMGQEGLDEQYF
DNA: TGTGCCATCATGGGACAGGAGGGCCTCGACGAGCAGTACTTC

size: NA
V: TRBV5-1
D: TRBD2
J: TRBJ2-1
CDR3: CASSLSTQQRGNEQFF
DNA: TGCGCCAGCAGCCTATCTACGCAACAGCGGGGCAATGAGCAGTTCTTC

size: NA
V: TRBV27
D: NA
J: TRBJ2-5
CDR3: CASSSPARQETQYF
DNA: TGTGCCAGCAGTTCGCCGGCGCGCCAAGAGACCCAGTACTTC

size: once
V: TRBV30
D: TRBD1
J: TRBJ1-6
CDR3: CAWSPWTGNSPLHF
DNA: TGTGCCTGGAGCCCCTGGACAGGGAATTCACCCCTCCACTTT

size: NA
V: TRBV30
D: NA
J: TRBJ1-2
CDR3: CAWRRRGWDYGYTF
DNA: TGTGCCTGGAGAAGACGGGGGTGGGACTATGGCTACACCTTC

size: NA
V: TRBV5-6
D: TRBD2
J: TRBJ2-3
CDR3: CASSSLLAGTDTQYF
DNA: TGTGCCAGCAGCTCCCTACTAGCGGGCACAGATACGCAGTATTTT

size: NA
V: TRBV7-2
D: TRBD2
J: TRBJ2-3
CDR3: CASSSPGLAGGLSTDTQYF
DNA: TGTGCCAGCAGCTCCCCGGGACTAGCGGGGGGGTTGAGCACAGATACGCAGTATTTT

size: NA
V: TRBV4-1
D: NA
J: TRBJ2-7
CDR3: CASSHPGKGLIGEQYF
DNA: TGCGCCAGCAGCCACCCAGGGAAGGGTCTGATTGGGGAGCAGTACTTC

size: NA
V: TRBV18
D: NA
J: TRBJ1-1
CDR3: CASSPSGAMNTEAFF
DNA: TGTGCCAGCTCCCCTTCGGGGGCTATGAACACTGAAGCTTTCTTT

size: NA
V: TRBV5-1
D: TRBD2
J: TRBJ2-1
CDR3: CASSLAGTGGVYEQFF
DNA: TGCGCCAGCAGCTTGGCCGGAACGGGAGGAGTATATGAGCAGTTCTTC

size: NA
V: TRBV5-1
D: NA
J: TRBJ2-2
CDR3: CASRDTYTGELFF
DNA: TGCGCCAGCAGGGACACCTACACCGGGGAGCTGTTTTTT

size: NA
V: TRBV20-1
D: NA
J: TRBJ1-2
CDR3: CSAKGGYTF
DNA: TGCAGTGCTAAAGGAGGCTACACCTTC

size: NA
V: TRBV5-8
D: NA
J: TRBJ2-7
CDR3: CASSSNYYEQYF
DNA: TGTGCCAGCAGCTCAAATTACTACGAGCAGTACTTC

size: NA
V: TRBV19
D: NA
J: TRBJ2-7
CDR3: CASSISGSTYEQYF
DNA: TGTGCCAGTAGTATAAGCGGGTCTACCTACGAGCAGTACTTC

size: NA
V: TRBV7-9
D: NA
J: TRBJ1-2
CDR3: CASSDGGGYTF
DNA: TGTGCCAGCAGTGACGGTGGCGGCTACACCTTC

size: NA
V: TRBV6-1
D: NA
J: TRBJ2-7
CDR3: CASSEAFSTGILDEQYF
DNA: TGTGCCAGCAGTGAAGCTTTTTCGACAGGAATCTTGGACGAGCAGTACTTC

size: NA
V: TRBV2
D: TRBD2
J: TRBJ2-3
CDR3: CASSESSGGPDTQYF
DNA: TGTGCCAGCAGTGAGTCTAGCGGGGGCCCAGATACGCAGTATTTT

size: NA
V: TRBV5-4
D: TRBD1
J: TRBJ2-7
CDR3: CASSFTGVYEQYF
DNA: TGTGCCAGCAGCTTCACAGGGGTCTACGAGCAGTACTTC

size: NA
V: TRBV6-5
D: NA
J: TRBJ2-3
CDR3: CASSYSGKLLDTQYF
DNA: TGTGCCAGCAGTTACTCTGGGAAATTGCTAGATACGCAGTATTTT

size: NA
V: TRBV25-1
D: TRBD1
J: TRBJ2-1
CDR3: CASSGIGTATFF
DNA: TGTGCCAGCAGTGGGATCGGGACAGCTACGTTCTTC

size: NA
V: TRBV5-1
D: TRBD1
J: TRBJ2-2
CDR3: CASSLVGQTGELFF
DNA: TGCGCCAGCAGCTTGGTGGGACAGACCGGGGAGCTGTTTTTT

size: NA
V: TRBV2
D: TRBD1
J: TRBJ1-6
CDR3: CASRGLGQEIRALHF
DNA: TGTGCCAGCAGGGGATTGGGACAGGAGATAAGGGCCCTCCACTTT

size: NA
V: TRBV10-3
D: NA
J: TRBJ1-1
CDR3: CALTAGLNTEAFF
DNA: TGTGCCCTCACCGCAGGGTTGAACACTGAAGCTTTCTTT

size: NA
V: TRBV5-1
D: NA
J: TRBJ2-7
CDR3: CASSNLNAPYEQYF
DNA: TGCGCCAGCAGTAATTTGAACGCTCCTTACGAGCAGTACTTC